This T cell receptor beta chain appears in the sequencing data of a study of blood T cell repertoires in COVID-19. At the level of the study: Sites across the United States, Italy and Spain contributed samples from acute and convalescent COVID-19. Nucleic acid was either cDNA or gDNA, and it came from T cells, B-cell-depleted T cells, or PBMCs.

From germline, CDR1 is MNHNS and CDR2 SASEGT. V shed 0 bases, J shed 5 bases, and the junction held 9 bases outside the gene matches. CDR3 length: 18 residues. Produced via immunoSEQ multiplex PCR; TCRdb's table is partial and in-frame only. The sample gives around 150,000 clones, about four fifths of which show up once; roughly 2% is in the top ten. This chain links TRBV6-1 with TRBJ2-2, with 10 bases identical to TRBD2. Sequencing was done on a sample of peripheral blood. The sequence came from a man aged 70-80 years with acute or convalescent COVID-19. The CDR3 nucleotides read TGTGCCAGCAGTGAAGCCGGGCTAGCGGGGGTAACAACCGGGGAGCTGTTTTTT. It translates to CASSEAGLAGVTTGELFF.